Shown below are 22 T cell receptor beta chains from a single sample sequenced in a study of T cell responses to AZD1222 COVID-19 vaccine. The data were produced by immunoSEQ multiplex PCR, yet TCRdb's version contains in-frame clones alone and is incomplete. The table lists approximately 150,000 clones, roughly 90% of them singletons, with over 1% in the top ten. Specimen: peripheral blood, collected 28 days after the second AZD1222 dose. All receptors derive from an adult who received the AZD1222 COVID-19 vaccine.

This CDR3 reads CASSEADGTNYGYTF. DNA for the CDR3: TGTGCCAGCAGTGAAGCTGACGGGACTAACTATGGCTACACCTTC. V is TRBV6-1 and J is TRBJ1-2, with unresolved D. Germline V lookup: CDR1 MNHNS, CDR2 SASEGT. The CDR3 runs 15 residues. Trimming pared 0 bases from V and 0 bases from J, leaving 8 bases between.

Only one count was recorded for this clone. V usage is TRBV11-1 and J usage is TRBJ1-6; 10 bases match TRBD1. The CDR3 extends over 15 amino acids. The V segment lost 4 bases and the J segment 7 bases; nucleotides outside the gene matches: 4. Germline CDR1 and CDR2: SGHAT and FQDESV (reference sequence). Here the CDR3 reads CASSSWTGGNSPLHF. The DNA for the CDR3 is TGTGCCAGCAGCTCCTGGACAGGGGGAAATTCACCCCTCCACTTT.

This chain connects TRBV19 to TRBJ1-5; 7 nucleotides agree with TRBD1. This CDR3 is 14 amino acids long. Germline CDR1 LNHDA, CDR2 SQIVND (reference sequence). V gave up 3 bases and J gave up 4 bases; unmatched junction bases: 3. The CDR3 protein is CASSIWGQNQPQHF. CDR3 DNA sequence: TGTGCCAGTAGTATTTGGGGACAGAATCAGCCCCAGCATTTT.

The gene calls are TRBV4-2 and TRBJ1-4; a weak D match, TRBD1 (5 bases). Germline V gene data show CDR1 as LGHNA and CDR2 as YNFKEQ. Trimming removed 3 bases at V and 8 bases at J, with 10 bases between. The CDR3 is 13 residues long. CDR3 nucleotides: TGTGCCAGCAGCCAGGGACTCGGCGAAAAACTGTTTTTT. The encoded protein is CASSQGLGEKLFF.

V gene TRBV2 combines with J gene TRBJ2-3; 12 nucleotides agree with TRBD2. The CDR3 is made up of 14 amino acids. The germline CDR1 and CDR2 sequences are SNHLY and FYNNEI. Trimming at V came to 6 bases and at J to 5 bases, leaving 3 bases not matched to a gene. CDR3 nucleotides: TGTGCCAGCAGCGGACTAGCGGGGAGAGATACGCAGTATTTT. It yields the protein CASSGLAGRDTQYF.

The chain recombines TRBV5-1 with TRBJ2-1; 12 nucleotides line up with TRBD2. Germline lookup yields CDR1 SGHRS and CDR2 YFSETQ. J gave up 5 bases and V 1 base, and 1 base lay outside the gene matches. The CDR3 runs to 15 residues. CDR3 DNA: TGCGCCAGCAGCTTGCGGACTAGCGGGAACAATGAGCAGTTCTTC. Its protein is CASSLRTSGNNEQFF.

The rearrangement links TRBV10-3 to TRBJ1-4, with D uncertain. Germline loops: CDR1 ENHRY, CDR2 SYGVKD. With 0 bases removed from V and 5 bases from J, the gap between germline ends came to 10 bases. The CDR3 totals 15 residues. The CDR3 spells CAISESRVLNEKLFF. DNA for the CDR3: TGTGCCATCAGTGAGTCGAGAGTCCTCAATGAAAAACTGTTTTTT.

This clone was counted a few times. The genes are TRBV7-9 and TRBJ1-2; no reliable D call. This CDR3 is 12 amino acids long. The V gene lost 5 bases and the J gene lost 8 bases, with 12 bases spanning the gap. CDR1 SEHNR and CDR2 FQNEAQ come from the germline V gene (reference sequence). This CDR3 is CASSPEAMGYTF. In nucleotides, the CDR3 is TGTGCCAGCAGCCCCGAAGCTATGGGCTACACCTTC.

This rearrangement joins TRBV18 to TRBJ2-7, with TRBD1 matching over 7 bases. The germline V gene has CDR1 KGHSH and CDR2 LQKENI. The V and J ends lost 3 bases and 2 bases, in that order; junction bases with no gene match: 4. CDR3 length: 14 amino acids. DNA of the CDR3: TGTGCCAGCTCACCTGGGCAGGGGGCCTACGAGCAGTACTTC. Amino acids: CASSPGQGAYEQYF.

This sequence joins TRBV14 and TRBJ1-2; TRBD1 matches 12 bases. The CDR3 length is 18 residues. With V trimmed by 4 bases and J by 8 bases, 17 bases remained unmatched. Germline assignment: CDR1 SGHDN and CDR2 FVKESK. This CDR3 is CASSLYPGQGALISGYTF. CDR3 in DNA: TGTGCCAGCAGCCTTTACCCGGGACAGGGGGCTCTTATCTCGGGCTACACCTTC.

For the CDR3, the DNA is TGTGCCAGCATCGACCGAGGGGGCAGGGGCCCCGTCCAGCAGTACTTC. This sequence encodes CASIDRGGRGPVQQYF. The chain employs TRBV7-9 and TRBJ2-7; 7 positions match TRBD1. Trimming removed 7 bases from V and 8 bases from J; junction bases left unmatched: 20. The germline CDR1 and CDR2 sequences are SEHNR and FQNEAQ (reference sequence). The CDR3 is made up of 16 amino acids.

This clone appeared a single time. The chain uses TRBV28 and TRBJ1-5; D ambiguous. CDR1 is MDHEN and CDR2 is SYDVKM in the germline V gene. This CDR3 contains 12 residues. V was shortened by 4 bases and J by 7 bases, with 8 bases between the two germline ends. CDR3 DNA: TGTGCCAGCAGTTCGATTAGACAGCCCCAGCATTTT. Protein sequence: CASSSIRQPQHF.

This clone has more than one count but fewer than ten. The J gene is TRBJ2-5, the V gene TRBV5-4; D possibly corresponds to TRBD1 (6 bases). Germline CDR1 SGHNT, CDR2 YYREEE (reference sequence). The CDR3 runs 14 residues. The V gene lost 0 bases and the J gene lost 1 base, with 7 bases spanning the gap. The CDR3 bases are TGTGCCAGCAGCTTGGCCAGGGGCCAAGAGACCCAGTACTTC. It yields the protein CASSLARGQETQYF. The full variable domain, its missing parts supplied by reference TRBV5-4 and TRBJ2-5, is ETGVTQSPTHLIKTRGQQVTLRCSSQSGHNTVSWYQQALGQGPQFIFQYYREEENGRGNFPPRFSGLQFPNYSSELNVNALELDDSALYLCASSLARGQETQYFGPGTRLLVL.

The rearrangement links TRBV28 to TRBJ2-5, with 15 positions matching TRBD2. The V gene end was trimmed by 5 bases and the J gene end by 3 bases; junction bases not matched to a gene: 10. CDR1 is MDHEN and CDR2 is SYDVKM in the germline V gene. CDR3 length: 18 residues. This CDR3 is CASSRPWTSGRAKETQYF. CDR3 bases: TGTGCCAGCAGTCGCCCATGGACTAGCGGGAGGGCCAAAGAGACCCAGTACTTC.

The CDR3 here is CASSLDGAGYTF. In DNA, the CDR3 is TGTGCCAGCAGCTTGGACGGAGCTGGCTACACCTTC. V is TRBV5-5 and J is TRBJ1-2; D is unclear. The length of the CDR3 is 12 residues. V was clipped by 0 bases and J by 7 bases, with 7 bases between them. CDR1 is SGHKS, CDR2 YYEKEE, per germline (reference sequence).

The chain employs TRBV6-1 and TRBJ1-2; D might be TRBD1 (5 bases). V dropped 3 bases and J dropped 7 bases, with 18 bases sitting between them. Germline CDR1 reads MNHNS; CDR2 reads SASEGT. The CDR3 is 15 residues long. The chain's CDR3 is CASSERDGGTGGYTF. The DNA for the CDR3 is TGTGCCAGCAGTGAGCGGGACGGGGGAACGGGTGGCTACACCTTC.

This clone was detected many times. The genes are TRBV5-4 and TRBJ1-2; D call uncertain. The CDR3 loop spans 13 amino acids. V was cut by 0 bases and J by 4 bases, with 7 bases left in between. Germline CDR1 is SGHNT and CDR2 is YYREEE (reference sequence). The CDR3: CASSLGASYGYTF. CDR3 nucleotide sequence: TGTGCCAGCAGCTTGGGGGCCTCCTATGGCTACACCTTC.

This clone was found once. The rearrangement links TRBV9 to TRBJ1-2; D perhaps matches TRBD1 (5 bases). Germline V gene data show CDR1 as SGDLS and CDR2 as YYNGEE. CDR3 length: 14 amino acids. V lost 0 bases, J lost 2 bases, and 8 bases lay in between. Here the CDR3 DNA reads TGTGCCAGCAGCGTAGCAGGGATGAACTATGGCTACACCTTC. This encodes CASSVAGMNYGYTF.

The genes are TRBV5-1 and TRBJ1-6; D ambiguous. The V end lost 0 bases, the J end lost 10 bases, and 8 bases lay between the germline ends. CDR1 is SGHRS and CDR2 is YFSETQ in the germline V gene. The CDR3 sequence is 13 residues long. DNA for the CDR3: TGCGCCAGCAGCTTGGCCCCCCCCTCACCCCTCCACTTT. Encoded protein: CASSLAPPSPLHF.

DNA of the CDR3: TGCGCCAGCAAAGGGACAGGGGACTATGGCTACACCTTC. It encodes CASKGTGDYGYTF. The chain links TRBV5-1 to TRBJ1-2; TRBD1 matches 10 bases. Germline V gene sequence: CDR1 SGHRS, CDR2 YFSETQ. Trimming at V came to 6 bases and at J to 3 bases, leaving 2 bases not matched to a gene. This CDR3 contains 13 residues.

The V and J genes are TRBV10-2 and TRBJ1-6; 8 nucleotides match TRBD1. Germline CDR1 reads WSHSY; CDR2 reads SAAADI. Trimming at V came to 6 bases and at J to 0 bases, leaving 7 bases not matched to a gene. The CDR3 has 17 amino acids. The CDR3 loop is CASSADRAISYNSPLHF. CDR3 coding DNA: TGCGCCAGCAGCGCGGACAGGGCTATCTCCTATAATTCACCCCTCCACTTT.

The chain recombines TRBV5-5 with TRBJ1-4, with no clear D. The germline V gene has CDR1 SGHKS and CDR2 YYEKEE (reference sequence). Trimming cost V 0 bases and J 3 bases, with 15 bases left between them. This CDR3 region has 17 residues. Written as DNA, the CDR3 is TGTGCCAGCAGCTTGGCCGTTACATTCGGAGCTAATGAAAAACTGTTTTTT. Translating it yields CASSLAVTFGANEKLFF.